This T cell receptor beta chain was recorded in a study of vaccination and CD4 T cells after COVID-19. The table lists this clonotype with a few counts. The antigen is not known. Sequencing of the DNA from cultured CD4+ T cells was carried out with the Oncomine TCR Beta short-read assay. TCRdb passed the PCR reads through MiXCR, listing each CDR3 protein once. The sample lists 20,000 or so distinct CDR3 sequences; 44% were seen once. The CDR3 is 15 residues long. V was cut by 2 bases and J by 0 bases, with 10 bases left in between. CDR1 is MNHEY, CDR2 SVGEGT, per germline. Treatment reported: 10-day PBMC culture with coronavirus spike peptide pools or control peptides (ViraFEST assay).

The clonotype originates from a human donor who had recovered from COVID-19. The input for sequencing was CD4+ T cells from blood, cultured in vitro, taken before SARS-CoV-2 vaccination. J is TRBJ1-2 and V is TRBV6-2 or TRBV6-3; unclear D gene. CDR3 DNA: TGTGCCAGCAGTTACCTGGCGGTGCCTAACTATGGCTACACCTTC. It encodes CASSYLAVPNYGYTF.